Listed below are T cell receptor beta chains from one sample, sequenced in a study of blood T cell repertoires in COVID-19. Only in-frame clones appear in the TCRdb table, and some are missing; sequencing was by immunoSEQ multiplex PCR. The sample carries 35,000 to 45,000 clones, 90% to 95% recorded once. Material: peripheral blood. Every receptor here comes from a man aged 50 or older with COVID-19, enrolled during active disease. The CDR3 runs from the conserved cysteine through the conserved F or W. The order of the fields is D gene, J gene, clone size, V gene, CDR3 protein, CDR3 DNA. A D gene is named only where the DNA matches it firmly. Rows may omit the clone size; those that give it use once, few, many or a size class.

d_gene: TRBD2; j_gene: TRBJ2-7; abundance: NA; v_gene: TRBV5-4; CDR3aa: CASSPGLAGEYEQYF; CDR3nt: TGTGCCAGCAGCCCGGGACTAGCGGGAGAATACGAGCAGTACTTC
d_gene: TRBD1; j_gene: TRBJ1-2; abundance: NA; v_gene: TRBV4-1; CDR3aa: CASSPFPRGQAGNYGYTF; CDR3nt: TGCGCCAGCAGCCCCTTCCCCCGCGGACAGGCTGGTAACTATGGCTACACCTTC
d_gene: NA; j_gene: TRBJ2-2; abundance: NA; v_gene: TRBV5-6; CDR3aa: CASSFGVRISGELFF; CDR3nt: TGTGCCAGCAGCTTCGGGGTTCGGATAAGCGGGGAGCTGTTTTTT
d_gene: NA; j_gene: TRBJ2-2; abundance: NA; v_gene: TRBV19; CDR3aa: CASSPRGGSNTGELFF; CDR3nt: TGTGCCAGTAGCCCGAGGGGGGGTTCGAACACCGGGGAGCTGTTTTTT
d_gene: NA; j_gene: TRBJ2-7; abundance: NA; v_gene: TRBV5-1; CDR3aa: CASSLVIDVRLYEQYF; CDR3nt: TGCGCCAGCAGCTTGGTAATCGACGTACGACTTTACGAGCAGTACTTC
d_gene: NA; j_gene: TRBJ1-5; abundance: NA; v_gene: TRBV4-3; CDR3aa: CASSQDRQGPNRSNQPQHF; CDR3nt: TGCGCCAGCAGCCAAGATAGGCAGGGTCCGAACCGGAGCAATCAGCCCCAGCATTTT
d_gene: TRBD1; j_gene: TRBJ1-2; abundance: NA; v_gene: TRBV4-3; CDR3aa: CASSQEGQGVYGYTF; CDR3nt: TGCGCCAGCAGCCAGGAGGGACAGGGCGTCTATGGCTACACCTTC
d_gene: TRBD1; j_gene: TRBJ1-2; abundance: NA; v_gene: TRBV27; CDR3aa: CASSRTGGDGYTF; CDR3nt: TGTGCCAGCAGTCGGACAGGGGGCGATGGCTACACCTTC
d_gene: TRBD1; j_gene: TRBJ1-1; abundance: NA; v_gene: TRBV5-1; CDR3aa: CASSFQGQGGITEAFF; CDR3nt: TGCGCCAGCAGCTTCCAGGGGCAAGGGGGCATCACTGAAGCTTTCTTT
d_gene: TRBD1; j_gene: TRBJ1-6; abundance: NA; v_gene: TRBV25-1; CDR3aa: CASRTGQLRDSPLHF; CDR3nt: TGTGCCAGCAGGACGGGACAGCTTAGGGATTCACCCCTCCACTTT
d_gene: TRBD1; j_gene: TRBJ2-5; abundance: NA; v_gene: TRBV5-3; CDR3aa: CARSFGTGFRGETQYF; CDR3nt: TGTGCCAGAAGCTTTGGGACAGGGTTTCGGGGAGAGACCCAGTACTTC
d_gene: NA; j_gene: TRBJ2-6; abundance: NA; v_gene: TRBV15; CDR3aa: CATSRRSSGANVLTF; CDR3nt: TGTGCCACCAGCCGGAGATCCTCTGGGGCCAACGTCCTGACTTTC
d_gene: TRBD1; j_gene: TRBJ1-5; abundance: NA; v_gene: TRBV6-5; CDR3aa: CASSQDRGVQPQHF; CDR3nt: TGTGCCAGCAGCCAGGACAGGGGCGTTCAGCCCCAGCATTTT
d_gene: NA; j_gene: TRBJ1-5; abundance: once; v_gene: TRBV2; CDR3aa: CASSGYDRSQPQHF; CDR3nt: TGTGCCAGCAGTGGATATGACAGGTCCCAGCCCCAGCATTTT
d_gene: NA; j_gene: TRBJ2-3; abundance: NA; v_gene: TRBV24-1; CDR3aa: CATSDRLGGTDTQYF; CDR3nt: TGTGCCACCAGTGATCGGTTAGGAGGCACAGATACGCAGTATTTT
d_gene: TRBD1; j_gene: TRBJ1-1; abundance: NA; v_gene: TRBV4-1; CDR3aa: CASSRSQGRWTEAFF; CDR3nt: TGCGCCAGCAGCCGATCACAGGGGCGATGGACTGAAGCTTTCTTT
d_gene: TRBD2; j_gene: TRBJ2-3; abundance: NA; v_gene: TRBV6-5; CDR3aa: CASRGLAGGTDTQYF; CDR3nt: TGTGCCAGCAGAGGACTAGCGGGGGGCACAGATACGCAGTATTTT
d_gene: NA; j_gene: TRBJ2-1; abundance: NA; v_gene: TRBV7-2; CDR3aa: CASSPEAVVQFF; CDR3nt: TGTGCCAGCAGCCCAGAAGCGGTAGTGCAGTTCTTC
d_gene: TRBD2; j_gene: TRBJ2-7; abundance: NA; v_gene: TRBV4-1; CDR3aa: CASSQESGRSYEQYF; CDR3nt: TGCGCCAGCAGCCAAGAGAGCGGGAGGTCCTACGAGCAGTACTTC
d_gene: TRBD1; j_gene: TRBJ1-6; abundance: NA; v_gene: TRBV11-2; CDR3aa: CASSLRGAQNSPLHF; CDR3nt: TGTGCCAGCAGCCTCAGGGGGGCGCAGAATTCACCCCTCCACTTT
d_gene: TRBD2; j_gene: TRBJ2-5; abundance: NA; v_gene: TRBV5-4; CDR3aa: CASNRGGSVGTLKETQYF; CDR3nt: TGTGCCAGCAATCGGGGCGGGAGCGTGGGGACTTTAAAAGAGACCCAGTACTTC
d_gene: TRBD2; j_gene: TRBJ2-1; abundance: NA; v_gene: TRBV24-1; CDR3aa: CATGTSGSAGTYNEQFF; CDR3nt: TGTGCCACCGGGACTAGCGGGAGTGCCGGAACCTACAATGAGCAGTTCTTC
d_gene: TRBD1; j_gene: TRBJ2-4; abundance: NA; v_gene: TRBV7-6; CDR3aa: CASSANDRGGNIQYF; CDR3nt: TGTGCCAGCAGCGCCAATGACAGGGGTGGAAACATTCAGTACTTC
d_gene: TRBD2; j_gene: TRBJ2-1; abundance: NA; v_gene: TRBV19; CDR3aa: CASSMGTSGTPGGQFF; CDR3nt: TGTGCCAGTAGTATGGGGACTAGCGGGACCCCAGGAGGGCAGTTCTTC
d_gene: NA; j_gene: TRBJ1-5; abundance: NA; v_gene: TRBV18; CDR3aa: CASSLGQPGSNQPQHF; CDR3nt: TGTGCCAGCTCTCTAGGACAGCCGGGTAGCAATCAGCCCCAGCATTTT
d_gene: TRBD1; j_gene: TRBJ2-7; abundance: NA; v_gene: TRBV7-2; CDR3aa: CASNPTGQGEQYF; CDR3nt: TGTGCCAGCAACCCGACTGGACAGGGGGAGCAGTACTTC
d_gene: NA; j_gene: TRBJ1-1; abundance: NA; v_gene: TRBV11-1; CDR3aa: CASSLGPNTEAFF; CDR3nt: TGTGCCAGCAGCTTAGGTCCAAACACTGAAGCTTTCTTT
d_gene: NA; j_gene: TRBJ1-2; abundance: once; v_gene: TRBV2; CDR3aa: CASSSERHYGYTF; CDR3nt: TGTGCCAGCAGTTCGGAAAGACATTATGGCTACACCTTC
d_gene: NA; j_gene: TRBJ2-1; abundance: NA; v_gene: TRBV5-1; CDR3aa: CASSFSTRGVGPYNEQFF; CDR3nt: TGCGCCAGCAGCTTTTCGACGCGGGGAGTAGGTCCCTACAATGAGCAGTTCTTC
d_gene: NA; j_gene: TRBJ2-5; abundance: NA; v_gene: TRBV7-2; CDR3aa: CASSLLVGVQETQYF; CDR3nt: TGTGCCAGCAGCTTATTAGTCGGGGTCCAAGAGACCCAGTACTTC
d_gene: NA; j_gene: TRBJ2-3; abundance: NA; v_gene: TRBV15; CDR3aa: CATSRTGEAVANTQYF; CDR3nt: TGTGCCACGAGCAGGACTGGTGAGGCGGTAGCGAATACGCAGTATTTT
d_gene: NA; j_gene: TRBJ1-1; abundance: NA; v_gene: TRBV2; CDR3aa: CASVPLLSNTEAFF; CDR3nt: TGTGCCAGCGTTCCCCTACTATCGAACACTGAAGCTTTCTTT
d_gene: NA; j_gene: TRBJ2-1; abundance: NA; v_gene: TRBV30; CDR3aa: CAWSVKYGVGEQFF; CDR3nt: TGTGCCTGGAGTGTAAAATACGGGGTCGGGGAGCAGTTCTTC
d_gene: NA; j_gene: TRBJ2-1; abundance: NA; v_gene: TRBV7-8; CDR3aa: CASSLGQGRGSYNEQFF; CDR3nt: TGTGCCAGCAGCTTAGGGCAGGGGAGAGGCTCCTACAATGAGCAGTTCTTC
d_gene: NA; j_gene: TRBJ2-2; abundance: NA; v_gene: TRBV28; CDR3aa: CASSRTWRGELFF; CDR3nt: TGTGCCAGCAGTCGGACTTGGCGGGGGGAGCTGTTTTTT
d_gene: TRBD1; j_gene: TRBJ1-4; abundance: once; v_gene: TRBV28; CDR3aa: CASRGQPNEKLFF; CDR3nt: TGTGCCAGCCGGGGACAGCCTAATGAAAAACTGTTTTTT
d_gene: TRBD1; j_gene: TRBJ1-4; abundance: NA; v_gene: TRBV5-1; CDR3aa: CASSWNRGEANEKLFF; CDR3nt: TGCGCCAGCAGCTGGAACAGGGGTGAGGCTAATGAAAAACTGTTTTTT